The 11 T cell receptor beta chains given below trace back to one sample, sequenced in a study of T cell responses to AZD1222 COVID-19 vaccine. TCRdb's copy holds only in-frame clones and misses some; the assay was immunoSEQ multiplex PCR. The sample lists about 93,000 clones, over 85% occurring once. Here the sequenced sample was peripheral blood, taken on day 0 of MenACWY control vaccination. The source of these receptors is an adult in good health.

V is TRBV5-1 and J is TRBJ2-7; D gene uncertain. The CDR3 totals 15 residues. Per the germline V gene, CDR1 is SGHRS and CDR2 is YFSETQ. Trimming removed 4 bases from V and 5 bases from J, with 19 bases in between. The CDR3 reads CASSSFPAIENEQYF. CDR3 bases: TGCGCCAGCAGCAGTTTCCCAGCCATCGAGAACGAGCAGTACTTC.

The CDR3 DNA sequence: TGCGCCAGGGGGGAACAGGGGATGTATAATTCACCCCTCCACTTT. This encodes CARGEQGMYNSPLHF. The chain links TRBV5-1 to TRBJ1-6, with 7 bases that match TRBD1. From germline, CDR1 is SGHRS and CDR2 YFSETQ. Trimming cost V 8 bases and J 4 bases; bases outside gene matches: 9. The CDR3 is 15 residues long.

V usage is TRBV9 and J usage is TRBJ2-1; a weak D match, TRBD1 (6 bases). The germline V gene has CDR1 SGDLS and CDR2 YYNGEE. Trimming took off 0 bases at V and 9 bases at J, with 16 bases between the two ends. This CDR3 is 15 amino acids long. In DNA form, the CDR3 reads TGTGCCAGCAGCGTAGGTTCCAGGGGAGATAGTGAGCAGTTCTTC. This gives the protein CASSVGSRGDSEQFF.

The chain has TRBV19 and TRBJ2-3; no clear D. CDR3 length equals 14 residues. CDR1 and CDR2 (germline): LNHDA, SQIVND (reference sequence). Trimming removed 7 bases at V and 3 bases at J, with 14 bases between. CDR3 region: CASTLSGATDTQYF. The CDR3, as DNA: TGTGCCAGTACCCTGTCCGGCGCAACAGATACGCAGTATTTT.

The chain recombines TRBV7-2 with TRBJ2-7; the D gene is possibly TRBD2 (6 bases). Germline values: CDR1 SGHTA, CDR2 FQGNSA. CDR3 length equals 15 residues. Trimming shortened V by 5 bases and J by 3 bases, and 17 bases separated the two germline ends. CDR3 nucleotides: TGTGCCAGCAGCACCGGGACTGGGTATTTCTACGAGCAGTACTTC. It translates to CASSTGTGYFYEQYF.

The chain combines TRBV10-1 with TRBJ2-5, with TRBD2 matching over 14 bases. The junction had 16 bases not matched to a gene; V was cut back by 8 bases and J by 5 bases. CDR3 length equals 18 residues. Germline V gene lookup returns CDR1 WNHNN and CDR2 SYGVQD (reference sequence). Here the CDR3 reads CASLGLAGVGVVTETQYF. The CDR3 DNA sequence: TGCGCCAGCTTGGGACTAGCGGGGGTGGGAGTGGTTACGGAGACCCAGTACTTC.

J is TRBJ2-7 and V is TRBV4-1; a possible D gene is TRBD2 (5 bases). Trimming left V 4 bases short and J 5 bases short, with 21 bases between. Germline V gene lookup returns CDR1 MGHRA and CDR2 YSYEKL. The CDR3 extends over 16 amino acids. The CDR3 bases are TGCGCCAGCAGCCCCGGAGCGAGGGTGGTTGAGAACGAGCAGTACTTC. Amino acids: CASSPGARVVENEQYF.

The chain couples TRBV7-3 to TRBJ2-2; D gene uncertain. V dropped 2 bases and J dropped 5 bases, with 9 bases sitting between them. This CDR3 is 14 amino acids long. Germline CDR1 SGHTA, CDR2 FQGTGA. For the CDR3, the DNA is TGTGCCAGCAGCTTAGGTTCCGTGACCGGGGAGCTGTTTTTT. It specifies CASSLGSVTGELFF. Full variable domain (remainder filled in from reference TRBV7-3 and TRBJ2-2): GAGVSQTPSNKVTEKGKYVELRCDPISGHTALYWYRQSLGQGPEFLIYFQGTGAADDSGLPNDRFFAVRPEGSVSTLKIQRTERGDSAVYLCASSLGSVTGELFFGEGSRLTVL.

This clone was found a few times. The chain combines TRBV4-3 with TRBJ2-7; maybe TRBD2 (5 bases). This CDR3 is 15 amino acids long. V was cut by 4 bases and J by 3 bases, with 16 bases left in between. Germline loops: CDR1 LGHNA, CDR2 YSLEER. Here the CDR3 reads CASSRATDSRYEQYF. In DNA form, the CDR3 reads TGCGCCAGCAGCCGGGCTACGGACTCGCGCTACGAGCAGTACTTC.

The CDR3 sequence: CASSWGTANTGELFF. The DNA of the CDR3 is TGTGCCAGCAGTTGGGGGACTGCAAACACCGGGGAGCTGTTTTTT. This chain connects TRBV6-1 to TRBJ2-2; possible D gene TRBD2, 6 bases. Trimming left V 5 bases short and J 2 bases short, with 12 bases between. CDR3 length: 15 amino acids. Germline loops: CDR1 MNHNS, CDR2 SASEGT.

The rearrangement links TRBV10-1 to TRBJ2-1; D is unclear. Between the trimmed V and J ends, which lost 4 bases and 0 bases, there was a span of 10 bases. CDR3 length: 15 residues. CDR1 WNHNN and CDR2 SYGVQD come from the germline V gene (reference sequence). CDR3 coding DNA: TGCGCCAGCAGTGGGGCGGATAGCTCCTACAATGAGCAGTTCTTC. Translation gives CASSGADSSYNEQFF.